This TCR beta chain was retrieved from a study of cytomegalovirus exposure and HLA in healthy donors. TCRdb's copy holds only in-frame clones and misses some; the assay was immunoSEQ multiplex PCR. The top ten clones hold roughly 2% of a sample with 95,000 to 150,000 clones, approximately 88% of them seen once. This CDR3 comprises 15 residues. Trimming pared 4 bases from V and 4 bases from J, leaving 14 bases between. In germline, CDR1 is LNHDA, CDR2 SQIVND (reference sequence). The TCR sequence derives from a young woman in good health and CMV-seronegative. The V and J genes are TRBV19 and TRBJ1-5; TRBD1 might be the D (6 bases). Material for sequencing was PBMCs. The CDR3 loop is CASSSPGVWNQPQHF. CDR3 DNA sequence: TGTGCCAGTAGTAGCCCAGGGGTATGGAATCAGCCCCAGCATTTT.